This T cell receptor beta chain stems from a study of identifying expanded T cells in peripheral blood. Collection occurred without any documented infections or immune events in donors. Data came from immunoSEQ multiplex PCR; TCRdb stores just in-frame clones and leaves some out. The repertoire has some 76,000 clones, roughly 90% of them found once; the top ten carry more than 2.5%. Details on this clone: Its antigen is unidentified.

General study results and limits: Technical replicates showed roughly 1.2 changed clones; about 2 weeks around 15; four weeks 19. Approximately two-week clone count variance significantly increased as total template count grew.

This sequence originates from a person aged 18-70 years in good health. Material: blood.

The CDR3 protein is CASRLGSGAHLEQFF. For the CDR3, the DNA is TGTGCCAGCAGACTGGGTAGCGGGGCACATCTGGAGCAGTTCTTC. This rearrangement joins TRBV28 to TRBJ2-1, with 8 bases matching TRBD2. Per germline, CDR1 MDHEN and CDR2 SYDVKM. Germline trimming cut 6 bases from V and 10 bases from J; bases unmatched to any gene: 14. This CDR3 has 15 residues.